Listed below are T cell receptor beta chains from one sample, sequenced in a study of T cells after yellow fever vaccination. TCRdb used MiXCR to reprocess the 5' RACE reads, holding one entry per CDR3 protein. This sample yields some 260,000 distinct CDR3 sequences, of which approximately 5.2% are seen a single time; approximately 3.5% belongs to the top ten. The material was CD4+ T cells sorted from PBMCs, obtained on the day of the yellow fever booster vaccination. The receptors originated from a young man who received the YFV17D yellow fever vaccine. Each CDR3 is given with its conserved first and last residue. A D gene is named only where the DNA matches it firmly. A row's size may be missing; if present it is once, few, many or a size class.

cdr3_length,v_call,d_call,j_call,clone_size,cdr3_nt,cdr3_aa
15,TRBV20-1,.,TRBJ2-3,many,TGCAGTGCGCCGGGCCGGGATCTGGGTACAGATACGCAGTATTTT,CSAPGRDLGTDTQYF
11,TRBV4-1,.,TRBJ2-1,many,TGCGCCAGCAGCCAACTTCGAGAGCAGTTCTTC,CASSQLREQFF
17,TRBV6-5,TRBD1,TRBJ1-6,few,TGTGCCAGCAGTTACGGGACAGGGTTTGAATCTAATTCACCCCTCCACTTT,CASSYGTGFESNSPLHF
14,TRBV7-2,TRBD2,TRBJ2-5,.,TGTGCCAGCAGCTGGCGGGGGTTCCAAGAGACCCAGTACTTC,CASSWRGFQETQYF
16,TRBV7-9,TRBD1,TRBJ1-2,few,TGTGCCAGCAGCTCCGGGACAGGGGGCGGGAATCATGGCTACACCTTC,CASSSGTGGGNHGYTF
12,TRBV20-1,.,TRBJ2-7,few,TGCAGTGCTAGAACTACGGACACCCAGGGATACTTC,CSARTTDTQGYF
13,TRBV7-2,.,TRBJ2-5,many,TGTGCCAGCAGCCCCCCCAGCGCAGAGACCCAGTACTTC,CASSPPSAETQYF
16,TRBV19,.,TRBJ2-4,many,TGTGCCAGTAGTATGAGGGGGGGCCTAGCCAAAAACATTCAGTACTTC,CASSMRGGLAKNIQYF
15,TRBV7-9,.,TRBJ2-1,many,TGTGCCAGCAGCTTTACAGGGAATTTCGACAATGAGCAGTTCTTC,CASSFTGNFDNEQFF
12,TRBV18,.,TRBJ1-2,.,TGTGCCAGCTCACCTATGCGGTATGGCTACACCTTC,CASSPMRYGYTF
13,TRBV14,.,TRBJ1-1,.,TGTGCCAGCAGCCAACTGGACAGCAAGAGGGCTTTCTTT,CASSQLDSKRAFF
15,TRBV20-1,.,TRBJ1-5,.,TGCAGTGCTAGAGTTCGTTCTGGAGGCGGACAGCCCCAGCATTTT,CSARVRSGGGQPQHF
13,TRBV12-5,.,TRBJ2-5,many,TGTGCTAGTGGTTCGCGACCTACGGAGACCCAGTACTTC,CASGSRPTETQYF
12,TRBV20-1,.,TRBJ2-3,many,TGCAGTGCTAGAGATACAAGGGGGGATAACCATTTT,CSARDTRGDNHF
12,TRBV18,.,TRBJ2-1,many,TGTGCCAGCTCAAGAGAGGGAGATGAGCAGTTCTTC,CASSREGDEQFF
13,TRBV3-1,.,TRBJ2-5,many,TGTGCCAGCAGCCAAGAACCCCGGGAGACCCAGTACTTC,CASSQEPRETQYF
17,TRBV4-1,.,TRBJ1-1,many,TGCGCCAGCAGCCACCGGGGGAAGACGGCAGAGGACACTGAAGCTTTCTTT,CASSHRGKTAEDTEAFF
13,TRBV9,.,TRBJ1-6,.,TGTGCCAGCAGCGTAGGGGTTAATTCACCCCTCCACTTT,CASSVGVNSPLHF
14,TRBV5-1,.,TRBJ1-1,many,TGCGCCAGCAGCTCAGGGGAAGTGAACACTGAAGCTTTCTTT,CASSSGEVNTEAFF
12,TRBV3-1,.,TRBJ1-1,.,TGTGCCAGCAGCCAAGATTACAGGGTAACTTTCTTT,CASSQDYRVTFF
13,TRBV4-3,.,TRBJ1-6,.,TGCGCCAGCAGCCAAGACGGGAAGTCCCCCCTCCACTTT,CASSQDGKSPLHF
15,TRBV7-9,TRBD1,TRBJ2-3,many,TGTGCCAGCAGTTTACCGGGACAGGGCACAGATACGCAGTATTTT,CASSLPGQGTDTQYF
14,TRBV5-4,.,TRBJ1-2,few,TGTGCCAGCAGCTTGAAGGACAGCGGCTATGGCTACACCTTC,CASSLKDSGYGYTF
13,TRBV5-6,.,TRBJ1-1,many,TGTGCCAGCAGCTTGGTCCCAAGAACTGAAGCTTTCTTT,CASSLVPRTEAFF
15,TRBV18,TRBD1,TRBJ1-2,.,TGTGCCAGCTCTCCCGGCCCGACAGGGGACTATGGCTACACCTTC,CASSPGPTGDYGYTF
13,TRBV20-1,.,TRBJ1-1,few,TGCAGTGCTAGTGAACAGCAGAACACTGAAGCTTTCTTT,CSASEQQNTEAFF
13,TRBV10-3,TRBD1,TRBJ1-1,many,TGTGCCATCAGTGGACAGGGGGGCACTGAAGCTTTCTTT,CAISGQGGTEAFF
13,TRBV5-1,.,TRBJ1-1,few,TGCGCCAGCAGCCCGCTAATCTCCACTGAAGCTTTCTTT,CASSPLISTEAFF
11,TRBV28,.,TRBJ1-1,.,TGTGCCAGCCTTAGGGGTTCCCGAGCTTTCTTT,CASLRGSRAFF
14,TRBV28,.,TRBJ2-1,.,TGTGCCAGCAGGACCCCGGGACTGCTGCGAGAGCAGTTCTTC,CASRTPGLLREQFF
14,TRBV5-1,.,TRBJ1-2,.,TGCGCCAGCAGCTTGGATCCAGGCGGCTATGGCTACACCTTC,CASSLDPGGYGYTF
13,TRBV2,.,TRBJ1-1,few,TGTGCCAGCAGTGAAGGCGTGGGCACTGAAGCTTTCTTT,CASSEGVGTEAFF
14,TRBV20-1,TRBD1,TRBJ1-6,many,TGCAGTGCCAAGACCGGGACAGCTAATTCACCCCTCCACTTT,CSAKTGTANSPLHF
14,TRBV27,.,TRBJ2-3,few,TGTGCCAGCAGTTTTAGCGAACCTACAGATACGCAGTATTTT,CASSFSEPTDTQYF
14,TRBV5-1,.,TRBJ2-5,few,TGCGCCAGCAGCCCCACGAGTGTAACAGAGACCCAGTACTTC,CASSPTSVTETQYF
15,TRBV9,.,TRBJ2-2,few,TGTGCCAGCAGCGCCGGAGGGATAGACACCGGGGAGCTGTTTTTT,CASSAGGIDTGELFF